The 30 T cell receptor beta chains given below trace back to one sample, sequenced in a study of blood T cell repertoires in COVID-19 (dated by TCRdb to the early 2020s). The library was made by the immunoSEQ multiplex PCR assay. Here the immuneACCESS table is served through TCRdb, limited to in-frame sequences with V and J called. Missing clones are a known gap in these copies; in checked studies unresolved V genes cover under half, and the rest lacks a known reason. Present in this sample are 150,000 to 200,000 clones, approximately 90% of which were seen just once. The leading ten clones occupy about 2% of the sample. Sequencing was carried out using peripheral blood. Receptors were obtained from a man in his 70s with active or convalescent COVID-19.

This sequence joins TRBV4-3 and TRBJ2-1; 12 bases agree with TRBD2. The trim removed 0 bases at V and 16 bases at J, leaving 10 bases unmatched. Germline CDR1 is LGHNA and CDR2 is YSLEER. The CDR3 extends over 15 amino acids. CDR3 protein: CASSQDRASGRAYFF. CDR3 sequence (DNA): TGCGCCAGCAGCCAAGATAGGGCTAGCGGGAGGGCCTACTTCTTC.

The J gene is TRBJ1-4, the V gene TRBV9, with unresolved D. V gave up 0 bases and J gave up 10 bases, with 10 bases separating them. Germline V gene lookup returns CDR1 SGDLS and CDR2 YYNGEE. The CDR3 is made up of 13 amino acids. Here the CDR3 reads CASSVASHGKLFF. DNA for the CDR3: TGTGCCAGCAGCGTAGCTTCGCACGGAAAACTGTTTTTT.

The chain is built from TRBV3-1 (or the pseudogene TRBV3-2) and TRBJ2-3, with 13 positions matching TRBD2. CDR1 LGHDT and CDR2 YNNKEL come from the germline V gene (reference sequence). V lost 4 bases and J lost 7; bases outside the gene matches: 5. This CDR3 has 15 amino acids. The CDR3 loop reads CASSPGLAGPHTQYF. The CDR3 DNA sequence: TGTGCCAGCAGCCCGGGACTAGCGGGACCTCATACGCAGTATTTT.

This sequence joins TRBV27 and TRBJ2-3; 15 positions agree with TRBD2. Looked up from germline, CDR1 is MNHEY and CDR2 is SMNVEV (reference sequence). The CDR3 consists of 17 residues. Trimming cost V 5 bases and J 4 bases; bases outside gene matches: 7. CDR3 DNA sequence: TGTGCCAGCAGTAAGGGGACTAGCGGGAGGTTGGCAGATACGCAGTATTTT. Its translation: CASSKGTSGRLADTQYF.

V is TRBV6-5 and J is TRBJ1-1; a possible D gene is TRBD1 (6 bases). This CDR3 spans 16 amino acids. Trimming took 0 bases from V and 2 from J, leaving 13 bases between them. The germline V gene encodes CDR1 MNHEY and CDR2 SVGAGI. For the CDR3, the DNA is TGTGCCAGCAGTTACTCGGGGGGGCCGTTTAACACTGAAGCTTTCTTT. Protein product: CASSYSGGPFNTEAFF.

This chain links TRBV18 with TRBJ2-3; 13 bases fit TRBD2. The V and J ends lost 4 bases and 2 bases, in that order; junction bases with no gene match: 3. Germline V lookup: CDR1 KGHSH, CDR2 LQKENI. This CDR3 region has 16 residues. The CDR3 nucleotides are TGTGCCAGCTCACTAGGACTAGCGGGGGTCACAGATACGCAGTATTTT. Translation: CASSLGLAGVTDTQYF.

This clone was seen a single time. The gene calls are TRBV14 and TRBJ1-6, with a weak D call TRBD1 (5 bases). Germline CDR1 SGHDN, CDR2 FVKESK. The CDR3 extends over 14 amino acids. The V end lost 3 bases, the J end lost 14 bases, and 17 bases lay between the germline ends. CDR3 nucleotides: TGTGCCAGCAGCCACATTCAACAGGCGCCTGCCCTCCACTTT. Translating gives CASSHIQQAPALHF.

The gene calls are TRBV5-1 and TRBJ2-5; D is possibly TRBD1 (6 bases). The germline V and J ends were trimmed by 4 bases and 4 bases, with 17 bases remaining between them. This CDR3 has 15 amino acids. Germline V gene data show CDR1 as SGHRS and CDR2 as YFSETQ. CDR3 residues: CASSPLGHYLETQYF. CDR3 nucleotide sequence: TGCGCCAGCAGCCCGCTGGGACATTATTTAGAGACCCAGTACTTC.

V and J are TRBV10-3 and TRBJ2-1; D not certain. The germline V gene has CDR1 ENHRY and CDR2 SYGVKD. V was pared by 8 bases and J by 7 bases, with 21 bases between. The CDR3 is 15 amino acids. The CDR3, as DNA: TGTGCCATCTCAATAGCACCCGGCTTAGGAAATGAGCAGTTCTTC. Translated: CAISIAPGLGNEQFF.

This chain connects TRBV19 to TRBJ1-2; 7 bases line up with TRBD1. The CDR3 loop spans 13 amino acids. Unmatched junction bases numbered 9, after V lost 10 bases and J lost 4 bases. The V gene's germline CDR1 is LNHDA and CDR2 SQIVND (reference sequence). Here the CDR3 reads CATTTRTGYGYTF. CDR3 nucleotide sequence: TGTGCCACCACAACCCGGACAGGCTATGGCTACACCTTC.

The rearrangement joins TRBV18 to TRBJ1-2, with 8 bases fitting TRBD1. The CDR3 extends over 16 amino acids. Per germline, CDR1 KGHSH and CDR2 LQKENI. V was pared by 2 bases and J by 7 bases, with 12 bases of the junction left unmatched. This CDR3 reads CASSPRTGSSLVGYTF. CDR3 coding DNA: TGTGCCAGCTCACCAAGGACAGGGTCATCTCTTGTTGGCTACACCTTC.

The chain's CDR3 is CATSRDIGEKLFF. CDR3 nucleotides: TGTGCCACCAGCAGGGATATCGGGGAAAAACTGTTTTTT. The genes are TRBV15 and TRBJ1-4; D call uncertain. The CDR3 totals 13 residues. V was shortened by 3 bases and J by 8 bases, with 10 bases between the two germline ends. Germline CDR1 LNHNV, CDR2 YYDKDF (reference sequence).

This chain uses TRBV15 with TRBJ2-3, with 10 positions matching TRBD1. The CDR3 has 15 amino acids. Looked up from germline, CDR1 is LNHNV and CDR2 is YYDKDF (reference sequence). Germline trimming cut 4 bases from V and 4 bases from J; bases unmatched to any gene: 5. The CDR3 region is CATSTRDRGSDTQYF. DNA for the CDR3: TGTGCCACCAGCACCCGGGACAGGGGTTCAGATACGCAGTATTTT.

The rearrangement uses TRBV5-1 and TRBJ1-1; D perhaps matches TRBD1 (5 bases). Per germline, CDR1 SGHRS and CDR2 YFSETQ. Trimming shortened V by 4 bases and J by 5 bases, and 30 bases separated the two germline ends. The CDR3 runs to 19 residues. CDR3 sequence (DNA): TGCGCCAGCAGCGTGGATGGGGCAGGGCGGGGGTTTTTCGGGACTGAAGCTTTCTTT. This codes for CASSVDGAGRGFFGTEAFF.

The genes are TRBV7-6 and TRBJ2-7, with 8 bases aligning to TRBD2. The CDR3 is 17 residues long. The V segment lost 1 base and the J segment 0 bases; nucleotides outside the gene matches: 8. Germline CDR1 SGHVS, CDR2 FNYEAQ. CDR3 protein: CASSLGSTSALSYEQYF. The CDR3, as DNA: TGTGCCAGCAGCTTAGGGTCGACTAGCGCACTCTCCTACGAGCAGTACTTC.

In DNA, the CDR3 is TGTGCCAGCAGCTCTAGCGGGAGGGACGGGGAGCTGTTTTTT. Translating gives CASSSSGRDGELFF. This rearrangement joins TRBV6-6 to TRBJ2-2; 12 positions match TRBD2. The CDR3 sequence is 14 residues long. Losses at the gene ends were 6 bases for V and 7 bases for J; bases not matched to a gene: 3. Per the germline V gene, CDR1 is MNHNY and CDR2 is SVGAGI (reference sequence).

Only a few counts were recorded for this clone. The chain uses TRBV3-1 (or the pseudogene TRBV3-2) and TRBJ2-5; 11 bases are shared with TRBD2. Germline V gene sequence: CDR1 LGHDT, CDR2 YNNKEL (reference sequence). J was trimmed by 4 bases and V by 0 bases; bases with no gene match: 7. The CDR3 sequence is 17 residues long. CDR3 region: CASSQDPTSGGRETQYF. Here the CDR3 DNA reads TGTGCCAGCAGCCAAGATCCAACTAGCGGGGGTCGAGAGACCCAGTACTTC.

The chain links TRBV30 to TRBJ1-5; D remains unclear. Trimming shortened V by 4 bases and J by 0 bases, and 10 bases separated the two germline ends. This CDR3 has 14 residues. Looked up from germline, CDR1 is GTSNPN and CDR2 is SVGIG (reference sequence). The CDR3 DNA follows: TGTGCCTGGACACAGCAGAATAGCAATCAGCCCCAGCATTTT. Translated: CAWTQQNSNQPQHF.

This sequence joins TRBV19 and TRBJ2-3; 7 nucleotides match TRBD1. Trimming cost V 3 bases and J 6 bases; bases outside gene matches: 3. The CDR3 runs 13 residues. The germline gives CDR1 LNHDA, CDR2 SQIVND (reference sequence). CDR3 protein: CASSIQGVDTQYF. The CDR3 DNA reads TGTGCCAGTAGTATCCAGGGGGTGGATACGCAGTATTTT.

The rearrangement links TRBV19 to TRBJ1-1, with D unresolved. CDR3 size: 15 residues. CDR1 and CDR2 from the germline V gene are LNHDA and SQIVND (reference sequence). Deletions cut 7 bases from V and 2 bases from J, with 17 bases between. CDR3 sequence (DNA): TGTGCCAGTAATGAAATCGGCGGAACAAACACTGAAGCTTTCTTT. This gives the protein CASNEIGGTNTEAFF.

The J gene is TRBJ1-1, the V gene TRBV6-5, with a tentative D call TRBD1 (6 bases). V lost 2 bases, J lost 5 bases, and 9 bases lay in between. This CDR3 has 13 residues. The germline V gene encodes CDR1 MNHEY and CDR2 SVGAGI. CDR3 loop: CASSYRGGTEAFF. The CDR3 nucleotides are TGTGCCAGCAGTTACAGGGGGGGGACTGAAGCTTTCTTT.

The chain joins TRBV5-7 to TRBJ1-4; tentative D call: TRBD1 (5 bases). TRBV5-7 is given ORF status, its function remaining uncertain. V was pared by 5 bases and J by 5 bases, with 19 bases between. The CDR3 has 16 amino acids. CDR3 DNA sequence: TGTGCCAGCAGGACACCGACCGGGACTGCGAATGAAAAACTGTTTTTT. Translating gives CASRTPTGTANEKLFF.

The CDR3 spells CASSLGQTYNSPLHF. The CDR3 nucleotides read TGCGCCAGCAGCTTGGGACAGACTTATAATTCACCCCTCCACTTT. The chain uses TRBV5-1 and TRBJ1-6; the D gene is possibly TRBD1 (5 bases). There are 15 residues in the CDR3. Germline CDR1 and CDR2: SGHRS and YFSETQ. Trimming stripped 0 bases from V and 4 bases from J, with 8 bases between.

The V gene is TRBV9, the J gene TRBJ1-4, with TRBD1 matching over 8 bases. The CDR3 spans 15 residues. V lost 3 bases to trimming and J lost 3 bases; unmatched junction nucleotides: 4. Germline V gene data show CDR1 as SGDLS and CDR2 as YYNGEE. CDR3 loop: CASSGRTGSNEKLFF. The CDR3 bases are TGTGCCAGCAGCGGACGGACAGGGTCTAATGAAAAACTGTTTTTT.

The J gene is TRBJ2-1, the V gene TRBV7-9; 16 nucleotides line up with TRBD2. The germline gives CDR1 SEHNR, CDR2 FQNEAQ (reference sequence). Losses at the gene ends were 5 bases for V and 6 bases for J; bases not matched to a gene: 7. The CDR3 length is 17 residues. This chain's CDR3 is CASSPGLAGGGINEQFF. CDR3 DNA sequence: TGTGCCAGCAGCCCGGGACTAGCGGGAGGGGGGATCAATGAGCAGTTCTTC. The entire variable domain, with the rest obtained from reference TRBV7-9 and TRBJ2-1, is as follows: DTGVSQNPRHKITKRGQNVTFRCDPISEHNRLYWYRQTLGQGPEFLTYFQNEAQLEKSRLLSDRFSAERPKGSFSTLEIQRTEQGDSAMYLCASSPGLAGGGINEQFFGPGTRLTVL.

The chain is built from TRBV11-3 and TRBJ1-4; TRBD1 agrees at 9 bases. From germline, CDR1 is SGHNT and CDR2 YENEEA. The CDR3 loop spans 17 amino acids. V dropped 0 bases and J dropped 2; count of bases not matched to a gene: 4. The CDR3 spells CASSLDGGQGTNEKLFF. CDR3 bases: TGTGCCAGCAGCTTAGATGGGGGACAGGGTACTAATGAAAAACTGTTTTTT.

As DNA, the CDR3 is TGTGCCAGCAGCCTGACAGGGTCAGCAATGAACACTGAAGCTTTCTTT. This translates into CASSLTGSAMNTEAFF. The chain has TRBV7-2 and TRBJ1-1, with 7 bases lining up with TRBD1. In germline, CDR1 is SGHTA, CDR2 FQGNSA. Trimming at V came to 5 bases and at J to 0 bases, leaving 9 bases not matched to a gene. This CDR3 is 16 amino acids long.

The genes are TRBV28 and TRBJ1-5; D perhaps matches TRBD1 (6 bases). The CDR3 covers 15 residues. V was clipped by 6 bases and J by 3 bases, with 15 bases between them. Per the germline V gene, CDR1 is MDHEN and CDR2 is SYDVKM. The chain's CDR3 is CASRRVTGFNQPQHF. DNA for the CDR3: TGTGCCAGCAGGCGAGTTACAGGGTTCAATCAGCCCCAGCATTTT.

This clone was observed a handful of times. The rearrangement joins TRBV24-1 to TRBJ2-2, with a possible D match to TRBD1 (6 bases). Germline CDR1 is KGHDR and CDR2 is SFDVKD. Trimming stripped 5 bases from V and 2 bases from J, with 11 bases between. The CDR3 is 15 residues long. The CDR3: CATSVEQGNTGELFF. In nucleotides, the CDR3 is TGTGCCACCAGTGTCGAACAGGGAAACACCGGGGAGCTGTTTTTT.

This chain uses TRBV5-4 with TRBJ2-7; 9 positions match TRBD1. The CDR3 is 15 amino acids. J lost 3 bases, V lost 4 bases, and 8 bases had no gene match. Germline-derived CDR1 and CDR2 are SGHNT and YYREEE (reference sequence). The chain's CDR3 is CASSPRGQGNYEQYF. Written as DNA, the CDR3 is TGTGCCAGCAGCCCAAGGGGACAGGGAAACTACGAGCAGTACTTC. The full variable domain, rest sourced from reference TRBV5-4 and TRBJ2-7, is ETGVTQSPTHLIKTRGQQVTLRCSSQSGHNTVSWYQQALGQGPQFIFQYYREEENGRGNFPPRFSGLQFPNYSSELNVNALELDDSALYLCASSPRGQGNYEQYFGPGTRLTVT.